The 10 T cell receptor beta chains listed next were all sequenced from one sample in a study of blood T cell repertoires in COVID-19. Assay: immunoSEQ multiplex PCR; the TCRdb copy retains only in-frame clones and omits some. This sample yields approximately 250,000 clones, of which 86% are seen a single time; about 3.5% belongs to the top ten. Sequencing was performed on peripheral blood. The receptors were sampled from a man between 18 and 35 years old with active or convalescent COVID-19.

The chain employs TRBV27 and TRBJ1-2; tentative D call: TRBD1 (6 bases). Trimming removed 4 bases at V and 6 bases at J, with 12 bases between. CDR1 and CDR2 (germline): MNHEY, SMNVEV (reference sequence). The CDR3 contains 13 residues. The CDR3 sequence: CASSSMDRNGYTF. The DNA for the CDR3 is TGTGCCAGCAGTTCTATGGACAGAAATGGCTACACCTTC.

This clone was detected a few times. The chain employs TRBV4-1 and TRBJ1-4; D ambiguous. There are 13 residues in the CDR3. Germline V gene lookup returns CDR1 MGHRA and CDR2 YSYEKL. V lost 3 bases and J 7 bases, leaving 9 bases between the germline ends. CDR3 region: CASSQEQFEKLFF. The CDR3 DNA sequence: TGCGCCAGCAGCCAGGAACAGTTTGAAAAACTGTTTTTT.

The chain has TRBV2 and TRBJ2-7, with TRBD2 as a possible D gene (5 bases). Germline loops: CDR1 SNHLY, CDR2 FYNNEI. The ends were cut back, 4 bases at V and 6 bases at J, with 16 bases in the middle. This CDR3 has 14 amino acids. CDR3 nucleotide sequence: TGTGCCAGCAGTGCGCAACGGGGATCAGGCGAGCAGTACTTC. It translates to CASSAQRGSGEQYF.

The chain links TRBV6-5 to TRBJ1-1; D uncertain. The CDR3 is 14 amino acids. The V end was cut by 2 bases, the J end by 4 bases, with 11 bases between. Germline lookup yields CDR1 MNHEY and CDR2 SVGAGI. In nucleotides, the CDR3 is TGTGCCAGCAGTTACGGGAGACAACCCACTGAAGCTTTCTTT. This codes for CASSYGRQPTEAFF.

The rearrangement uses TRBV7-2 and TRBJ1-5; TRBD1 agrees at 8 bases. Germline lookup yields CDR1 SGHTA and CDR2 FQGNSA. V lost 0 bases to trimming and J lost 6 bases; unmatched junction nucleotides: 4. This CDR3 is built from 15 residues. CDR3 loop: CASSLAGQVGQPQHF. The CDR3 DNA sequence: TGTGCCAGCAGCTTAGCGGGACAGGTGGGTCAGCCCCAGCATTTT.

The V and J genes are TRBV27 and TRBJ2-7, with 14 nucleotides matching TRBD2. Germline V lookup: CDR1 MNHEY, CDR2 SMNVEV (reference sequence). The J segment lost 7 bases and the V segment lost 5 bases, leaving 7 bases of the junction unmatched. The CDR3 sequence is 15 residues long. The CDR3, as DNA: TGTGCCAGCAGTCGGACTAGCGGGAGGAGGGGGGAGCAGTACTTC. This translates into CASSRTSGRRGEQYF.

The chain uses TRBV19 and TRBJ1-3, with D tentatively TRBD1 (6 bases). Trimming stripped 10 bases from V and 1 base from J, with 11 bases between. Per the germline V gene, CDR1 is LNHDA and CDR2 is SQIVND (reference sequence). The CDR3 covers 13 residues. In DNA form, the CDR3 reads TGTGCCACCGGGGACATGTCTGGAAACACCATATATTTT. Its translation is CATGDMSGNTIYF.

This chain links TRBV6-5 with TRBJ2-7; TRBD2 agrees at 7 bases. Germline lookup yields CDR1 MNHEY and CDR2 SVGAGI. The CDR3 has 13 residues. Trimming removed 5 bases from V and 12 bases from J; junction bases left unmatched: 13. CDR3: CASSPMAGVDLYF. CDR3 bases: TGTGCCAGCAGTCCCATGGCGGGAGTTGATTTGTACTTC.

The chain links TRBV5-6 to TRBJ2-5, with D uncertain. The CDR3 sequence is 12 residues long. Trimming shortened V by 0 bases and J by 5 bases, and 5 bases separated the two germline ends. The germline V gene has CDR1 SGHDT and CDR2 YYEEEE. As DNA, the CDR3 is TGTGCCAGCAGCTTGGCCCAGGAGACCCAGTACTTC. Translating gives CASSLAQETQYF.

The chain recombines TRBV15 with TRBJ1-2; D gene unclear. The CDR3 spans 17 residues. V was cut by 0 bases and J by 1 base, with 15 bases left in between. Germline V gene sequence: CDR1 LNHNV, CDR2 YYDKDF (reference sequence). The CDR3 sequence is CATSREGRGDLNYGYTF. In nucleotides, the CDR3 is TGTGCCACCAGCAGAGAAGGTCGGGGAGATCTTAACTATGGCTACACCTTC.